Following are 22 T cell receptor beta chains from one sample sequenced in a study of cytomegalovirus exposure and HLA in healthy donors (dated by TCRdb to about 2017). Library creation used the immunoSEQ multiplex PCR assay. For the multiplex PCR, a mixture combining 60 forward primers for TCR Vbeta segments and 13 reverse primers for TCR Jbeta segments was used. This immuneACCESS table, as held by TCRdb, lists in-frame sequences with V and J called but not all clones. Of the missing ones, under half trace to an unresolved V gene in checked studies; the others have no known cause. Within this sample are fewer than 200,000 clones, with roughly 80% of them counted one time only. The top ten clonotypes cover about 0.77% of the sample. The sample taken for sequencing was PBMCs. Receptor source: a young woman in good health and CMV-seronegative.

This chain connects TRBV4-1 to TRBJ2-1, with D possibly TRBD2 on 6 matching bases. The CDR3 runs to 16 residues. V lost 4 bases, J lost 1 base, and 14 bases lay in between. From germline, CDR1 is MGHRA and CDR2 YSYEKL. In DNA, the CDR3 is TGCGCCAGCAGCCTACAACTAGCTGGGTCCTACAATGAGCAGTTCTTC. Amino acid sequence: CASSLQLAGSYNEQFF.

The genes are TRBV19 and TRBJ2-1, with 8 bases fitting TRBD2. V dropped 4 bases and J dropped 7; count of bases not matched to a gene: 9. The CDR3 covers 15 residues. Germline V CDR1 and CDR2: LNHDA, SQIVND (reference sequence). The chain's CDR3 is CASSTLSGTLNEQFF. CDR3 DNA: TGTGCCAGTAGTACGCTTAGCGGGACACTAAATGAGCAGTTCTTC.

The chain combines TRBV15 with TRBJ1-1; no reliable D call. Germline CDR1 and CDR2: LNHNV and YYDKDF (reference sequence). V lost 6 bases to trimming and J lost 4 bases, with 12 bases between them. The CDR3 extends over 13 amino acids. CDR3 nucleotides: TGTGCCACCAGGACGGGAGCGTTCACTGAAGCTTTCTTT. Amino acids: CATRTGAFTEAFF.

The rearrangement links TRBV23-1 to TRBJ1-5; 9 nucleotides line up with TRBD1. TRBV23-1 is marked as an open reading frame, function uncertain. CDR3 length: 18 residues. J lost 2 bases, V lost 0 bases, and 8 bases had no gene match. CDR3 loop: CASSQSGDRVERNQPQHF. The CDR3 region has the DNA TGCGCCAGCAGTCAATCGGGGGACAGGGTTGAGCGCAATCAGCCCCAGCATTTT.

The chain recombines TRBV11-3 with TRBJ2-7; 9 bases line up with TRBD2. Losses at the gene ends were 0 bases for V and 3 bases for J; bases not matched to a gene: 6. CDR3 length: 16 amino acids. In germline, CDR1 is SGHNT, CDR2 YENEEA. The CDR3: CASSLDGASGIYEQYF. In DNA, the CDR3 is TGTGCCAGCAGCTTAGACGGTGCTAGCGGGATCTACGAGCAGTACTTC.

This chain links TRBV6-1 with TRBJ2-7; D perhaps matches TRBD2 (5 bases). CDR1 and CDR2 (germline): MNHNS, SASEGT. Trimming took off 4 bases at V and 2 bases at J, with 21 bases between the two ends. CDR3 size: 17 residues. CDR3 amino acids: CASSVLIAGLTPYEQYF. The CDR3 region has the DNA TGTGCCAGCAGTGTTTTAATTGCGGGCCTGACTCCCTACGAGCAGTACTTC.

The V gene is TRBV28, the J gene TRBJ2-5, with D tentatively TRBD1 (5 bases). Germline lookup yields CDR1 MDHEN and CDR2 SYDVKM. The CDR3 is 12 amino acids. V lost 4 bases, J lost 7 bases, and 10 bases lay in between. DNA of the CDR3: TGTGCCAGCAGTTCGACAGTCGGGACCCAGTACTTC. It is translated as CASSSTVGTQYF.

This chain uses TRBV5-1 with TRBJ2-5, with TRBD1 identical over 7 bases. Germline V gives CDR1 SGHRS, CDR2 YFSETQ. V shed 2 bases and J 5 bases; nucleotides not matched to a gene: 3. The CDR3 extends over 13 amino acids. The CDR3 nucleotides are TGCGCCAGCAGCTTAGGGGGCTTGGAGACCCAGTACTTC. It specifies CASSLGGLETQYF.

This clone was seen a few times. This rearrangement joins TRBV2 to TRBJ2-7; TRBD2 matches at 10 bases. V shed 8 bases and J 3 bases; nucleotides not matched to a gene: 13. This CDR3 is 16 amino acids long. Germline values: CDR1 SNHLY, CDR2 FYNNEI. The CDR3 nucleotides are TGTGCCAGCTATCCTAGCGGGAGAGGGGGGGACTACGAGCAGTACTTC. Protein: CASYPSGRGGDYEQYF.

The chain carries TRBV13 and TRBJ2-1; TRBD2 matches at 7 bases. V was pared by 0 bases and J by 6 bases, with 2 bases of the junction left unmatched. Germline assignment: CDR1 PRHDT and CDR2 FYEKMQ (reference sequence). The CDR3 spans 14 residues. Here the CDR3 reads CASSLGLAANEQFF. The CDR3 nucleotides are TGTGCCAGCAGCTTAGGGCTAGCGGCCAATGAGCAGTTCTTC.

This clone showed up just once. Compared with germline, one end of the junction differs, possibly owing to a read error. J is TRBJ2-5 and V is TRBV5-1; 8 bases map to TRBD2. This CDR3 is 15 amino acids long. CDR1 is SGHRS and CDR2 is YFSETQ in the germline V gene. This chain's CDR3 is CASSLEGGNQLAADF. DNA for the CDR3: TGCGCCAGCAGCTTGGAGGGGGGGAATCAACTAGCGGCCGACTTC.

The rearrangement uses TRBV5-1 and TRBJ2-2, with a possible D match to TRBD2 (6 bases). CDR3 size: 16 residues. The V and J ends lost 0 bases and 1 base respectively, with 10 bases between them. In germline, CDR1 is SGHRS, CDR2 YFSETQ. CDR3 sequence reads: CASSLVGGLNTGELFF. The CDR3 nucleotides read TGCGCCAGCAGCTTGGTTGGGGGACTGAACACCGGGGAGCTGTTTTTT.

This chain uses TRBV19 with TRBJ1-2, with 12 bases that match TRBD1. Trimming cost V 1 base and J 4 bases; bases outside gene matches: 10. The CDR3 consists of 18 residues. CDR1 and CDR2 from the germline V gene are LNHDA and SQIVND (reference sequence). CDR3 sequence reads: CASSIGGGQGARIYGYTF. The CDR3 DNA sequence: TGTGCCAGTAGTATAGGGGGGGGACAGGGGGCCCGAATCTATGGCTACACCTTC.

This clone was found once. V usage is TRBV7-9 and J usage is TRBJ2-1, with TRBD2 matching 12 bases. Per the germline V gene, CDR1 is SEHNR and CDR2 is FQNEAQ (reference sequence). CDR3 size: 12 residues. The V and J ends lost 3 bases and 15 bases, in that order; junction bases with no gene match: 3. The CDR3 coding sequence is TGTGCCAGCAGCTTGACTAGCGGGAGTACGTTCTTC. Its translation is CASSLTSGSTFF. Variable domain in full (rest from reference TRBV7-9 and TRBJ2-1): DTGVSQNPRHKITKRGQNVTFRCDPISEHNRLYWYRQTLGQGPEFLTYFQNEAQLEKSRLLSDRFSAERPKGSFSTLEIQRTEQGDSAMYLCASSLTSGSTFFGPGTRLTVL.

The V gene is TRBV7-8, the J gene TRBJ2-1; 14 bases fit TRBD2. The CDR3 length is 17 residues. With 1 base clipped from V and 9 bases from J, the junction kept 8 bases outside the gene matches. Germline loops: CDR1 SGHVS, CDR2 FQNEAQ. The CDR3 DNA reads TGTGCCAGCAGCTTAGAAAGGACTAGCGGGAGGTTACGTGAGCAGTTCTTC. As protein: CASSLERTSGRLREQFF.

This chain connects TRBV7-8 to TRBJ2-5; the match to TRBD2 covers 8 bases. Per germline, CDR1 SGHVS and CDR2 FQNEAQ. V shed 1 base and J 3 bases; nucleotides not matched to a gene: 1. The CDR3 contains 14 residues. CDR3 region: CASSLGTSKETQYF. Written as DNA, the CDR3 is TGTGCCAGCAGCTTAGGGACTAGCAAAGAGACCCAGTACTTC.

This chain connects TRBV5-5 to TRBJ2-5; tentative D call: TRBD2 (6 bases). This CDR3 is 14 amino acids long. Per the germline V gene, CDR1 is SGHKS and CDR2 is YYEKEE (reference sequence). Between the trimmed V and J ends, which lost 6 bases and 7 bases, there was a span of 19 bases. The CDR3 nucleotides are TGTGCCAGCACCAAACCCACTAGCTCTGGGACCCAGTACTTC. Translation: CASTKPTSSGTQYF.

The chain recombines TRBV10-3 with TRBJ1-4; no definite D call. Germline V gives CDR1 ENHRY, CDR2 SYGVKD. CDR3 length equals 15 residues. V was pared by 0 bases and J by 4 bases, with 9 bases between. DNA for the CDR3: TGTGCCATCAGTGAGTCTAACCCTATTAATGAAAAACTGTTTTTT. Protein product: CAISESNPINEKLFF.

This chain links TRBV28 with TRBJ1-6; D may be TRBD1 (5 bases). Germline V gene sequence: CDR1 MDHEN, CDR2 SYDVKM. The V end lost 6 bases, the J end lost 7 bases, and 13 bases lay between the germline ends. The CDR3 length is 14 residues. CDR3 coding DNA: TGTGCCAGCAGCGGGGGACTATGGAATTCACCCCTCCACTTT. It encodes CASSGGLWNSPLHF.

The chain employs TRBV9 and TRBJ1-2; D unclear. Trimming cost V 0 bases and J 7 bases, with 4 bases left between them. Germline values: CDR1 SGDLS, CDR2 YYNGEE. The CDR3 consists of 11 residues. The CDR3, as DNA: TGTGCCAGCAGCGTAGGGGCTGGCTACACCTTC. Translated, it gives CASSVGAGYTF.

The chain joins TRBV5-6 to TRBJ2-1, with 11 bases lining up with TRBD2. This CDR3 is built from 16 residues. V lost 4 bases to trimming and J lost 5 bases; unmatched junction nucleotides: 8. Germline CDR1 SGHDT, CDR2 YYEEEE. Here the CDR3 reads CASSLNPGLADNEQFF. CDR3 sequence (DNA): TGTGCCAGCAGCCTGAATCCGGGACTAGCGGACAATGAGCAGTTCTTC.

The chain combines TRBV28 with TRBJ2-6; TRBD1 matches 10 bases. The germline gives CDR1 MDHEN, CDR2 SYDVKM. CDR3 length: 16 amino acids. The V segment lost 9 bases and the J segment 2 bases; nucleotides outside the gene matches: 7. This CDR3 is CASVTGGATGANVLTF. DNA of the CDR3: TGTGCCAGTGTGACAGGGGGCGCTACTGGGGCCAACGTCCTGACTTTC.